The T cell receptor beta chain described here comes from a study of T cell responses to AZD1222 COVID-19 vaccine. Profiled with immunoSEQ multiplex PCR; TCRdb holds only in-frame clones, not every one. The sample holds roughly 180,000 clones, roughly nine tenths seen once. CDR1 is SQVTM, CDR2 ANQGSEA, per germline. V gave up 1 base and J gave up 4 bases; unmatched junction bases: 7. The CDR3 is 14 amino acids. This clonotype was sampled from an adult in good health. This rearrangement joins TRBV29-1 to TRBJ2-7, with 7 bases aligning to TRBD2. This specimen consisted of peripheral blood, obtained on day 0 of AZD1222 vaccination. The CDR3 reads CSVEAGRGTYEQYF. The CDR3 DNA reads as TGCAGCGTTGAAGCGGGGAGGGGTACGTACGAGCAGTACTTC.